The clone carrying this T cell receptor beta chain was seen at least ten times. This entry belongs to a study of T cells in Graves' hyperthyroidism and ophthalmopathy. Template material for amplifying TCR beta CDR3 regions consisted of RNA transcripts. TCR CDR3 regions were first amplified by RT-PCR with HTBI primers. From the multiplex PCR reads, TCRdb called clonotypes with MiXCR, one entry per CDR3 protein. The sample has 550,000 to 600,000 distinct CDR3 sequences, around 42% seen once; the top ten hold roughly 19%. CDR3 length: 13 amino acids. The germline V gene encodes CDR1 DFQATT and CDR2 SNEGSKA (reference sequence). V lost 1 base and J 3 bases, leaving 9 bases between the germline ends.

The V and J genes are TRBV20-1 and TRBJ1-2, with a possible D match to TRBD1 (5 bases). This sequence was found in an adult woman with Graves' disease, either hyperthyroidism or ophthalmopathy (not recorded which). The sample comprised peripheral blood or thyroid tissue (not recorded which). CDR3 in amino acids: CSARAGFYYGYTF. CDR3 in DNA: TGCAGTGCTAGAGCAGGGTTTTACTATGGCTACACCTTC.